This T cell receptor beta chain stems from a study of blood T cells in healthy people across ages. Overall study results and limits: Diversity of TCR beta correlated strongly with naive T cell percentage. While age rose, TCR beta diversity per million T cells dropped in a roughly linear way.

Every sample gave at least 5 micrograms of total RNA when it was extracted. The second PCR ran roughly 6 to 11 cycles with a sample-barcoded 5' primer and J-beta primers. Researchers report that a template-switch adaptor with 12 random nucleotides tagged each cDNA molecule. MiXCR was run by TCRdb on the 5' RACE reads, yielding one entry per CDR3 protein. The repertoire holds 1.8 million or so distinct CDR3 sequences, with about 39% as singletons. The CDR3 has 13 residues. The germline V gene encodes CDR1 DFQATT and CDR2 SNEGSKA (reference sequence). V lost 6 bases, J lost 8 bases, and 7 bases stayed unmatched. As to this clonotype: Its specificity is unknown.

The chain carries TRBV20-1 and TRBJ2-4, with 10 bases identical to TRBD1. The sequenced sample consisted of blood. This TCR derives from a human donor in good health. The CDR3 DNA reads as TGCAGTGCCACCGGGACAGGGGTGGACATTCAGTACTTC. This sequence encodes CSATGTGVDIQYF.